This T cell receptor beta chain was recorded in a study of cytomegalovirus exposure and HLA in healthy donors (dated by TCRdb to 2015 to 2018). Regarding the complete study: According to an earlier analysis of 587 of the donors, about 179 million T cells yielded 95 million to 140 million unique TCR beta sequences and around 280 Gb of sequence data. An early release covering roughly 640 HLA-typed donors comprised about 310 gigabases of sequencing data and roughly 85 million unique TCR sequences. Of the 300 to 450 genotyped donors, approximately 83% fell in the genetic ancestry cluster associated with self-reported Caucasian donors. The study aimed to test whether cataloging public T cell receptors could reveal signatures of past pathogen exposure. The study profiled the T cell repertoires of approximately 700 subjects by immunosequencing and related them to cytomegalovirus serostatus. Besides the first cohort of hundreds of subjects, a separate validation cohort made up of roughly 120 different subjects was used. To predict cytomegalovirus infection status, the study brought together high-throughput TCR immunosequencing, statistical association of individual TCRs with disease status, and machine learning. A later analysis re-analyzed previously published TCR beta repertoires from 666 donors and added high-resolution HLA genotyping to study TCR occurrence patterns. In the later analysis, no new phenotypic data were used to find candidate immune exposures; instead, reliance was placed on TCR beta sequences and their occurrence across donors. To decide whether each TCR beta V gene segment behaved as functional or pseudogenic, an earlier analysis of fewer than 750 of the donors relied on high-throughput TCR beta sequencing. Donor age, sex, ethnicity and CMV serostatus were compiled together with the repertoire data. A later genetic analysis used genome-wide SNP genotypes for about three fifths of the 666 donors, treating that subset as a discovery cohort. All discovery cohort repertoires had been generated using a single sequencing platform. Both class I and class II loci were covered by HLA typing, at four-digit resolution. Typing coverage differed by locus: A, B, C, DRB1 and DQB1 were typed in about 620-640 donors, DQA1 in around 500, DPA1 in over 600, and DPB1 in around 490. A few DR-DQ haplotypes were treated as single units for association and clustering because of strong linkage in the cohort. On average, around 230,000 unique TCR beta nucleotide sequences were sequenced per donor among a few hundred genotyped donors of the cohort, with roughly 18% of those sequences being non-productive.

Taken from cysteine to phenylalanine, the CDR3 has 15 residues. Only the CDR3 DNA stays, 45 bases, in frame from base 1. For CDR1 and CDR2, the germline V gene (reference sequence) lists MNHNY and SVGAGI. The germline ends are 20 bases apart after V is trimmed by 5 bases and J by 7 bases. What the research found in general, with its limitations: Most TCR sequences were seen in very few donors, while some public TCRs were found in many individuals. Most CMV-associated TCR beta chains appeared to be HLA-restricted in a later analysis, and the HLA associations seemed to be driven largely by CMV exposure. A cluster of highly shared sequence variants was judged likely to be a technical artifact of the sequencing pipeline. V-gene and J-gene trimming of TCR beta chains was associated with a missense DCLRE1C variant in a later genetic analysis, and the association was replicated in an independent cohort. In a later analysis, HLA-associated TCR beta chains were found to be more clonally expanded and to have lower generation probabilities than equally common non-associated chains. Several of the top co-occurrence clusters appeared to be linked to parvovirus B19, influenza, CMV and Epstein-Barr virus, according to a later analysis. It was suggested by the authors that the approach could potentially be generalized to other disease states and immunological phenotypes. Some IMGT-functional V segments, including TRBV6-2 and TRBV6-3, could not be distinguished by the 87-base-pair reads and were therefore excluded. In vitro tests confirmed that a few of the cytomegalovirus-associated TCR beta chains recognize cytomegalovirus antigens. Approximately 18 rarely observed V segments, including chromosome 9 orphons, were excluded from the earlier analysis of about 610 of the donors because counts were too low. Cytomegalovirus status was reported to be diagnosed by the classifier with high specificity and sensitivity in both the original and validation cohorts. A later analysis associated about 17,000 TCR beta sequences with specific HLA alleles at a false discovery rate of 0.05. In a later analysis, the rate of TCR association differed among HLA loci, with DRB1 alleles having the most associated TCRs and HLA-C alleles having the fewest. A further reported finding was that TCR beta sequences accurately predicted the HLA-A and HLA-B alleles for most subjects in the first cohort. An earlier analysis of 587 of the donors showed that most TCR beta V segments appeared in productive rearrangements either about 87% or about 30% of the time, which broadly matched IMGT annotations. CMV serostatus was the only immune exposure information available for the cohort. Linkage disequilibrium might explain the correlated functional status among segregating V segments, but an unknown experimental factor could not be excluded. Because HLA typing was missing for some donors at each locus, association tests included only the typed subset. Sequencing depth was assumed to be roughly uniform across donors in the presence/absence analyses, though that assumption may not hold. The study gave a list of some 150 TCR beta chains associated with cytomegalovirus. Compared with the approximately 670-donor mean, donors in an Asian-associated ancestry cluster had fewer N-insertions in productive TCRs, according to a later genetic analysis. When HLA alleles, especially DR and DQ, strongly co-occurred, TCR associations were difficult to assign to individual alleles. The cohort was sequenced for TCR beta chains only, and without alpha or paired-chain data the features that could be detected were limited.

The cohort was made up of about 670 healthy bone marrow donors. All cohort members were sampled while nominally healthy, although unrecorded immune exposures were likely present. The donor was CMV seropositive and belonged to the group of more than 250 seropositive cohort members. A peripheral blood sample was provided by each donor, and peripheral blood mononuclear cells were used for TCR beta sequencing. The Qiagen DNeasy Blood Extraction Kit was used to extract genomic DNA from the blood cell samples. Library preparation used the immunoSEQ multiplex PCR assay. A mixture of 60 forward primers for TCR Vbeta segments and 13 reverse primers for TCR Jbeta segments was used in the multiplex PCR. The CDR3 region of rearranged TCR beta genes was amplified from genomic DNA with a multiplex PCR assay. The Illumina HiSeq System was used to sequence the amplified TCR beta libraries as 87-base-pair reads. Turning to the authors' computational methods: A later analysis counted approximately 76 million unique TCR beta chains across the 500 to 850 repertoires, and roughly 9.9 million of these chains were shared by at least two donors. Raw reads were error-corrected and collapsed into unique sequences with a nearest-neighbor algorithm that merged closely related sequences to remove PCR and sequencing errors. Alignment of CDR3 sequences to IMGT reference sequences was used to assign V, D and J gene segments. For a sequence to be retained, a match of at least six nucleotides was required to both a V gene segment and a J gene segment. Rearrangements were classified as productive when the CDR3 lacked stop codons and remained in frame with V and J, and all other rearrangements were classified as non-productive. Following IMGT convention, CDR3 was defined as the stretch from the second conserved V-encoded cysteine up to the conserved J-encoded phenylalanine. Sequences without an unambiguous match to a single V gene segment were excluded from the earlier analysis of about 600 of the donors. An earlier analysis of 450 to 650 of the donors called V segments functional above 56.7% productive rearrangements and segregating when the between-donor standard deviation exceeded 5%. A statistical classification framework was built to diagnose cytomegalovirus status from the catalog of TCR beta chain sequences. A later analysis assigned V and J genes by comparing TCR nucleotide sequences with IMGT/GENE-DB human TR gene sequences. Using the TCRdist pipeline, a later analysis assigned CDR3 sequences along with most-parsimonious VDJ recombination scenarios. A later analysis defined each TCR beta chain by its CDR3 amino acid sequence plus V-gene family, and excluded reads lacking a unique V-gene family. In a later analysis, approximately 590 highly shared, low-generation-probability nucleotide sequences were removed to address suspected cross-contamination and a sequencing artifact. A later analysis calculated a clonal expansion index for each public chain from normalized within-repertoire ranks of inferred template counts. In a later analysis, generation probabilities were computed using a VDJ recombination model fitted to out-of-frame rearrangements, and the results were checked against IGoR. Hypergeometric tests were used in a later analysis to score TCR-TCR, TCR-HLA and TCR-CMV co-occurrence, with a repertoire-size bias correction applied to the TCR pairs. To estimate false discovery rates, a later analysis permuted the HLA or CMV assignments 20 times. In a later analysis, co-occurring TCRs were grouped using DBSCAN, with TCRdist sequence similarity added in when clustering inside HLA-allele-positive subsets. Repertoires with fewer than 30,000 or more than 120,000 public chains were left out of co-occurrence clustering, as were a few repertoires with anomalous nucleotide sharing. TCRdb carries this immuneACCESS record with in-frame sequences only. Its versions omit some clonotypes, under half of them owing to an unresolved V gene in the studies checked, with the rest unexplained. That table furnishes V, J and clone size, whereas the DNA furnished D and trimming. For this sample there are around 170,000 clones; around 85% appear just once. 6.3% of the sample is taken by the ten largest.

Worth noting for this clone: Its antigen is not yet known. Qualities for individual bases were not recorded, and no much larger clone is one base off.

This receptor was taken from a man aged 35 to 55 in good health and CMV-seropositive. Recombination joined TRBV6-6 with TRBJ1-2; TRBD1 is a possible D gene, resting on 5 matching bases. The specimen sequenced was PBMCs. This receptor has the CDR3 CASSPQIGASFGYTF. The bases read TGTGCCAGCAGTCCACAAATTGGGGCCTCCTTTGGCTACACCTTC.